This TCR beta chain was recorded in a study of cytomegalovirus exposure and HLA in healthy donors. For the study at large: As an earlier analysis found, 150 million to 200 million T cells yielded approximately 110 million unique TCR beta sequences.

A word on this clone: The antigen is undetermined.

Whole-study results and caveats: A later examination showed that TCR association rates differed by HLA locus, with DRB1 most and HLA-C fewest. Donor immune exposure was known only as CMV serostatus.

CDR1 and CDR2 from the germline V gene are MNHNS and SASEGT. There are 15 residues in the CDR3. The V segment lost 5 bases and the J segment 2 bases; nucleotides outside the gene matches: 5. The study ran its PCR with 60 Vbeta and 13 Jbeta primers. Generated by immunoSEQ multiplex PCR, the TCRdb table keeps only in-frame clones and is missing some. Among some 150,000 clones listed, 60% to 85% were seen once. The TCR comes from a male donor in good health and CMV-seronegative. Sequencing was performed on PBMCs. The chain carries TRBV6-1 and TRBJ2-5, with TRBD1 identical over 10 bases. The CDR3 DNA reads TGTGCCAGCAGTAGGCCGGGACAGGGGCAAGAGACCCAGTACTTC. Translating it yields CASSRPGQGQETQYF.